Listed here are 18 T cell receptor beta chains from one sample, sequenced in a study of T cells after yellow fever vaccination. TCRdb re-derived calls from the 5' RACE reads in MiXCR, one entry per CDR3 protein. The sample carries approximately 160,000 distinct CDR3 sequences, roughly 6.4% recorded once. The sequenced sample was CD4+ T cells sorted from PBMCs, obtained on the day of the first yellow fever vaccination. All receptors come from a man between 18 and 35 years old who received the YFV17D yellow fever vaccine.

This clonotype was observed many times. The chain is built from TRBV7-4 and TRBJ2-7, with D uncertain. Germline assignment: CDR1 SGHVT and CDR2 SQSDAQ. Trimming shortened V by 5 bases and J by 3 bases, and 5 bases separated the two germline ends. The CDR3 length is 11 residues. Here the CDR3 reads CASSLNYEQYV. In DNA form, the CDR3 reads TGTGCCAGCAGCCTTAACTACGAGCAGTACGTC.

This clonotype was found many times. This chain's CDR3 is CASSRTGEQFF. CDR3 nucleotides: TGTGCCAGCAGTCGGACAGGGGAGCAGTTCTTC. J is TRBJ2-1 and V is TRBV12-3 or TRBV12-4, with 8 bases identical to TRBD1. Trimming at V came to 5 bases and at J to 10 bases, leaving 1 base not matched to a gene. This CDR3 has 11 amino acids.

V is TRBV18 and J is TRBJ2-7; D not resolved. CDR3 size: 14 residues. Trimming took 0 bases from V and 2 from J, leaving 8 bases between them. Germline values: CDR1 KGHSH, CDR2 LQKENI. The CDR3 DNA sequence: TGTGCCAGCTCACCACCCGGCCAGCCCTACGAGCAGTACGTC. It yields the protein CASSPPGQPYEQYV.

This clonotype was detected a few times. V gene TRBV20-1 combines with J gene TRBJ2-6; 8 bases are a match to TRBD1. The CDR3 covers 18 residues. Unmatched junction bases numbered 8, after V lost 0 bases and J lost 1 base. Germline V lookup: CDR1 DFQATT, CDR2 SNEGSKA (reference sequence). CDR3 DNA: TGCAGTGCTAGAGATCGCCGACAGGGGAGGTCTGGGGCCAACGTCCTGACTTTC. As protein: CSARDRRQGRSGANVLTF.

This clonotype was seen a handful of times. This chain connects TRBV7-9 to TRBJ1-6; D ambiguous. The CDR3 runs to 13 residues. CDR1 is SEHNR, CDR2 FQNEAQ, per germline (reference sequence). Trimming removed 7 bases at V and 11 bases at J, with 15 bases between. CDR3 in amino acids: CASTSDPGPPLHF. The CDR3 DNA is TGTGCCAGCACATCAGACCCTGGGCCACCCCTCCACTTT.

The sample holds many counts of this clonotype. The chain carries TRBV20-1 and TRBJ2-5, with 9 bases matching TRBD2. Germline-derived CDR1 and CDR2 are DFQATT and SNEGSKA (reference sequence). The J segment lost 1 base and the V segment lost 6 bases, leaving 6 bases of the junction unmatched. CDR3 length: 14 residues. The CDR3 region is CSAPLAGPQETQYF. The DNA of the CDR3 is TGCAGTGCCCCGCTAGCGGGGCCCCAAGAGACCCAGTACTTC.

This clonotype was picked up many times. This chain links TRBV4-3 with TRBJ1-4, with TRBD1 matching 12 bases. The CDR3 runs to 16 residues. Losses at the gene ends were 1 base for V and 5 bases for J; bases not matched to a gene: 2. CDR1 and CDR2 (germline): LGHNA, YSLEER. Here the CDR3 reads CASSQGDRGRNEKLFF. The CDR3 DNA is TGCGCCAGCAGCCAAGGGGACAGGGGGCGAAATGAAAAACTGTTTTTT.

The J gene is TRBJ1-2, the V gene TRBV19; TRBD1 matches 7 bases. Trimming removed 1 base from V and 6 bases from J; junction bases left unmatched: 5. The germline V gene encodes CDR1 LNHDA and CDR2 SQIVND (reference sequence). This CDR3 has 14 residues. Written as DNA, the CDR3 is TGTGCCAGTAGTATAGCCTCCGGGACAGATGGCTACACCTTC. It specifies CASSIASGTDGYTF.

With regard to this clonotype: A much bigger clone sits one base away, suggesting this may be a read error. J is TRBJ2-1 and V is TRBV5-6; TRBD2 matches at 8 bases. This CDR3 has 14 amino acids. J gave up 5 bases and V 2 bases, and 3 bases lay outside the gene matches. In germline, CDR1 is SGHDT, CDR2 YYEEEE. The CDR3 is CASSLRGGNNEQFF. The DNA for the CDR3 is TGTGCCAGCAGCTTACGGGGGGGTAACAATGAGCAGTTCTTC.

This clonotype has just a few counts. The CDR3 region is CASSVIAGGEETQYF. The DNA of the CDR3 is TGTGCCAGCAGCGTGATAGCGGGGGGGGAAGAGACCCAGTACTTC. The chain employs TRBV9 and TRBJ2-5; TRBD2 agrees at 11 bases. The CDR3 has 15 residues. The J segment lost 3 bases and the V segment lost 2 bases, leaving 3 bases of the junction unmatched. From germline, CDR1 is SGDLS and CDR2 YYNGEE. The entire variable domain, with the rest obtained from reference TRBV9 and TRBJ2-5, is as follows: DSGVTQTPKHLITATGQRVTLRCSPRSGDLSVYWYQQSLDQGLQFLIQYYNGEERAKGNILERFSAQQFPDLHSELNLSSLELGDSALYFCASSVIAGGEETQYFGPGTRLLVL.

This clonotype was recorded a few times. This chain joins TRBV24-1 and TRBJ2-1; TRBD2 agrees at 7 bases. The CDR3 is made up of 17 amino acids. The germline V gene has CDR1 KGHDR and CDR2 SFDVKD. V lost 3 bases to trimming and J lost 3 bases; unmatched junction nucleotides: 10. CDR3 protein: CATSDRGSGSYYNEQFF. The CDR3, as DNA: TGTGCCACCAGTGATCGCGGGAGTGGGAGCTACTACAATGAGCAGTTCTTC.

This clonotype was counted ten times or more. The chain carries TRBV12-3 or TRBV12-4 and TRBJ1-2; a weak D match, TRBD1 (6 bases). Between the trimmed V and J ends, which lost 4 bases and 8 bases, there was a span of 20 bases. CDR3 length: 15 amino acids. The CDR3 is CASSSYPTRGKGYTF. CDR3 in DNA: TGTGCCAGCAGTTCTTACCCGACCAGGGGAAAGGGCTACACCTTC.

This clonotype was seen at least ten times. This chain joins TRBV5-1 and TRBJ2-7; weak D call: TRBD1 (6 bases). V was cut by 0 bases and J by 5 bases, with 9 bases left in between. Germline lookup yields CDR1 SGHRS and CDR2 YFSETQ. The CDR3 is made up of 13 amino acids. Written as DNA, the CDR3 is TGCGCCAGCAGCTTGGACAGGGAAGACGAGCAGTACGTC. Protein product: CASSLDREDEQYV.

This clonotype was counted at least ten times. This chain uses TRBV4-2 with TRBJ2-3; 9 nucleotides match TRBD2. The CDR3 sequence is 17 residues long. Germline loops: CDR1 LGHNA, CDR2 YNFKEQ. V lost 1 base and J lost 2; bases outside the gene matches: 7. In DNA, the CDR3 is TGTGCCAGCAGCCAAGCACCGGCTAGCGGGGACACAGATACGCAGTATTTT. Its protein is CASSQAPASGDTDTQYF.

Ten or more counts support this clonotype. This chain joins TRBV4-1 and TRBJ1-2; D gene uncertain. The CDR3 length is 13 residues. The germline CDR1 and CDR2 sequences are MGHRA and YSYEKL. Trimming stripped 4 bases from V and 4 bases from J, with 10 bases between. The CDR3 loop is CASSRPGAYGYTF. Here the CDR3 DNA reads TGCGCCAGCAGCCGCCCGGGAGCCTATGGCTACACCTTC.

This clonotype was detected many times. V and J are TRBV12-3 or TRBV12-4 and TRBJ2-1; a weak D match, TRBD2 (7 bases). The germline V and J ends were trimmed by 7 bases and 7 bases, with 26 bases remaining between them. This CDR3 spans 17 amino acids. As DNA, the CDR3 is TGTGCCAGCACCAGCACCGTAGCTGGGGGGGCCGGGAATGAGCAGTTCTTC. This encodes CASTSTVAGGAGNEQFF.

In this sample, this clonotype turned up many times. The chain combines TRBV5-1 with TRBJ2-7, with D unclear. Germline V gene lookup returns CDR1 SGHRS and CDR2 YFSETQ. This CDR3 has 14 residues. Trimming took off 0 bases at V and 1 base at J, with 8 bases between the two ends. The CDR3 here is CASSLGAGSYEQYV. In DNA form, the CDR3 reads TGCGCCAGCAGCTTGGGGGCAGGTTCCTACGAGCAGTACGTC.

This clonotype was observed at least ten times. A read error may produce the germline difference seen at one junction end. J is TRBJ2-7 and V is TRBV7-2, with D unresolved. The germline V gene encodes CDR1 SGHTA and CDR2 FQGNSA. The CDR3 is 11 residues long. CDR3 residues: CASSLVYEQYF. The CDR3 coding sequence is TGTGCCAGCAGTTTAGTTTACGAGCAGTACTTC.